These T cell receptor beta chains were read from a single sample in a study of molecular identifiers for immune sequencing clone quantification. From the PCR reads, TCRdb called clonotypes with MiXCR, one entry per CDR3 protein. The sample records about 640,000 distinct CDR3 sequences, 20% being singletons. Material for sequencing was naive CD8+ T cells from blood, with Jurkat cell RNA spiked in. The origin of the receptors is a human donor in good health. Some libraries in this study had Jurkat cell RNA spiked in. The CDR3 runs from the conserved cysteine through the conserved F or W. A D gene is named only where the DNA matches it firmly. Size is stated for part of the rows, as once, few or many counts, or as a class when the clone is expanded.

d_call j_call clone_size v_call cdr3_nt cdr3_aa
- TRBJ1-6 many TRBV19 TGTGCCAGTAGTTTACAGGACATGCGCTCCTATAATTCACCCCTCCACTTT CASSLQDMRSYNSPLHF
- TRBJ1-6 many TRBV20-1 TGCAGTGCCGCTGACAGTAGCTCCTATAATTCACCCCTCCACTTT CSAADSSSYNSPLHF
- TRBJ2-7 - TRBV7-9 TGTGCCAGCAGAGGTCCGCCCACCTACGAGCAGTACTTC CASRGPPTYEQYF
- TRBJ2-6 - TRBV4-1 TGCGCCAGCAGCCGAGCGCGGGACCCTGGGGCCAACGTCCTGACTTTC CASSRARDPGANVLTF
- TRBJ2-2 many TRBV29-1 TGCAGCGTTGAGAAGGGCGGCACCGGGGAGCTGTTTTTT CSVEKGGTGELFF
- TRBJ1-1 many TRBV4-1 TGCGCCAGCAGCCAAGATCCGGGACGAAACACTGAAGCTTTCTTT CASSQDPGRNTEAFF
- TRBJ2-5 few TRBV7-6 TGTGCCAGCTGCGAGTATACCCAAGAGACCCAGTACTTC CASCEYTQETQYF
TRBD1 TRBJ2-7 many TRBV29-1 TGCAGCGTCCTGGACAGGGGGCAGTACGAGCAGTACTTC CSVLDRGQYEQYF
TRBD2 TRBJ2-1 - TRBV5-6 TGTGCCAGCAGACTCAGCGGGAGCGGCCCCAATGAGCAGTTCTTC CASRLSGSGPNEQFF
- TRBJ1-1 - TRBV28 TGTGCCAGCAGTTTCCAGACGCAGGAAGCTTTCTTT CASSFQTQEAFF
- TRBJ1-1 - TRBV7-6 TGTGCCAGCAGCTTCAACCGGGGAGGGAAGGTGAACACTGAAGCTTTCTTT CASSFNRGGKVNTEAFF
- TRBJ2-7 many TRBV12-3/TRBV12-4 TGTGCCAGCCTCGGTCGAGCCTACGAGCAGTACTTC CASLGRAYEQYF
- TRBJ1-5 many TRBV19 TGTGCCAGTAGGGACGGCCTTAGCAATCAGCCCCAGCATTTT CASRDGLSNQPQHF
- TRBJ2-1 - TRBV6-2/TRBV6-3 TGTGCCAGCAGTTATTTCGCGGGGACCAATGAGCAGTTCTTC CASSYFAGTNEQFF
- TRBJ2-2 many TRBV6-5 TGTGCCAGCAGTAACACTCGGAACACCGGGGAGCTGTTTTTT CASSNTRNTGELFF
- TRBJ1-4 many TRBV7-9 TGTGCCAGCAGCTTACCTAGTAAGGGTCCGGATGAAAAACTGTTTTTT CASSLPSKGPDEKLFF
- TRBJ1-2 - TRBV29-1 TGCAGCGTTGCCACAAACTGTGGCTACACCTTC CSVATNCGYTF
TRBD1 TRBJ2-7 few TRBV6-5 TGTGCCACCCCAGTTGACGGGACAGGGGCCTACGAGCAGTACTTC CATPVDGTGAYEQYF
TRBD1 TRBJ1-1 - TRBV12-3/TRBV12-4 TGTGCCAGCAGCGACAGGGGGGGGCTGAACACTGAAGCTTTCTTT CASSDRGGLNTEAFF
- TRBJ2-7 - TRBV3-1 TGTGCCAGCAGCCAAGTTTGGCAGGGGCCAACCTCCTACGAGCAGTACTTC CASSQVWQGPTSYEQYF
TRBD2 TRBJ2-7 - TRBV7-9 TGTGCCAGCAGCACTAGCGGGTGGTCCTACGAGCAGTACTTC CASSTSGWSYEQYF
TRBD2 TRBJ2-5 many TRBV20-1 TGCAGTGCTAGAGATCGTACTAGCGGGGAACCACGGGGGACCCAGTACTTC CSARDRTSGEPRGTQYF
- TRBJ1-5 many TRBV3-1 TGTGCCAGCAGCCAACGAGAGATCAATCAGCCCCAGCATTTT CASSQREINQPQHF
- TRBJ1-4 many TRBV7-6 TGTGCCAGCAGCTTAGCGGACAGAGGAAAACTGTTTTTT CASSLADRGKLFF
- TRBJ2-5 few TRBV7-6 TGTGCCAGCAGCTTAGAGCGGAGCCAAGAGACCCAGTACTTC CASSLERSQETQYF
- TRBJ2-7 many TRBV5-1 TGCGCCAGCAGCGAGATGACAGGCTCCTACGAGCAGTACTTC CASSEMTGSYEQYF
TRBD2 TRBJ2-3 many TRBV6-5 TGTGCCAGCAGTTACTCGACTAGCGGGGCCACAGATACGCAGTATTTT CASSYSTSGATDTQYF
TRBD1 TRBJ2-5 many TRBV7-6 TGTGCCAGCAGCTCTAATATCGGACAGGAAGAGACCCAGTACTTC CASSSNIGQEETQYF
- TRBJ2-1 many TRBV24-1 TGTGCCACCAGTGAGGGGCATGAGCAGTTCTTC CATSEGHEQFF
- TRBJ2-7 many TRBV28 TGTGCCAGCAGTTATGGACTTAGCTCCTACGAGCAGTACTTC CASSYGLSSYEQYF
- TRBJ1-6 - TRBV27 TGTGCCAGCAGTTCCGGGACGTCGGTCGGGCCCCTCCACTTT CASSSGTSVGPLHF
- TRBJ2-2 many TRBV4-3 TGCGCCAGCAGCCAAGATCCCGACGGGGAGCTGTTTTTT CASSQDPDGELFF
- TRBJ1-1 few TRBV18 TGTGCCAGCTCACCACCTAACAGGGCTGACACTGAAGCTTTCTTT CASSPPNRADTEAFF
- TRBJ1-3 - TRBV19 TGTGCCAGTAACCTGGGACAATCGGACAACACCATATATTTT CASNLGQSDNTIYF